This TCR beta chain comes out of a study of OX40 agonist ivuxolimab in advanced cancers. Trimming pared 6 bases from V and 7 bases from J, leaving 42 bases between. Germline V gene sequence: CDR1 KGHSH, CDR2 LQKENI. The CDR3 length is 23 residues. Data came from immunoSEQ multiplex PCR; TCRdb stores just in-frame clones and leaves some out. The repertoire holds tens of thousands of clones, around 93% seen once, with approximately 0.32% in the top ten. The material sequenced was CD4+ or CD8+ T cells sorted from blood, taken in a trial of the OX40 agonist ivuxolimab. This chain joins TRBV18 and TRBJ2-2, with unresolved D. This TCR derives from an adult with an advanced solid tumor such as melanoma, head and neck, liver or kidney cancer. In DNA, the CDR3 is TGTGCCAGCTCCCCCAGTTTGCCCACTTTATCTGAGGCACCCGGTGGATTTTACGGGGAGCTGTTTTTT. This gives the protein CASSPSLPTLSEAPGGFYGELFF. The whole variable domain, remainder taken from reference TRBV18 and TRBJ2-2, is NAGVMQNPRHLVRRRGQEARLRCSPMKGHSHVYWYRQLPEEGLKFMVYLQKENIIDESGMPKERFSAEFPKEGPSILRIQQVVRGDSAAYFCASSPSLPTLSEAPGGFYGELFFGEGSRLTVL.